The T cell receptor (beta chain) under discussion was sequenced for a study of cytomegalovirus exposure and HLA in healthy donors. Study summary: Findings of an earlier analysis included about 120 million unique TCR beta sequences from some 200 million T cells. General study findings and limits: A later analysis linked a missense variant in DCLRE1C to the trimming of TCR beta V and J genes. It was taken for granted in presence/absence analyses that sequencing depth across donors was roughly uniform.

Researchers ran the PCR with 60 Vbeta and 13 Jbeta primers. Libraries were prepared by immunoSEQ multiplex PCR; TCRdb keeps only in-frame clonotypes and omits some of them. The data contain 200,000 to 250,000 clones, approximately 83% of them singletons. About this clone itself: The antigen is undetermined.

Germline V gene data show CDR1 as SGHVS and CDR2 as FQNEAQ. V was pared by 3 bases and J by 0 bases, with 14 bases between. CDR3 length: 16 residues. This chain links TRBV7-8 with TRBJ1-2; D is undetermined. The material sequenced was PBMCs. The source of this sequence is a boy aged 2 to 9 in good health and CMV-seronegative. CDR3 DNA sequence: TGTGCCAGCAGCTTGGGTCTGAGAGGAGCTAACTATGGCTACACCTTC. Translating gives CASSLGLRGANYGYTF. Full variable domain (remainder filled in from reference TRBV7-8 and TRBJ1-2): GAGVSQSPRYKVAKRGQDVALRCDPISGHVSLFWYQQALGQGPEFLTYFQNEAQLDKSGLPSDRFFAERPEGSVSTLKIQRTQQEDSAVYLCASSLGLRGANYGYTFGSGTRLTVV.